Shown below are 4 T cell receptor beta chains from a single sample sequenced in a study of T-cell memory formation after mild COVID-19. TCRdb reprocessed the 5' RACE reads with MiXCR, giving one entry per CDR3 protein. Of around 510,000 distinct CDR3 sequences listed, about 22% are singletons. The sequenced sample was PBMCs or a T cell subset sorted from them (not recorded which). These receptors were taken from an adult woman who had mild COVID-19 (a few samples of this study predate the infection). Cell type and time point are not known.

This sequence joins TRBV6-6 and TRBJ2-7, with 10 bases identical to TRBD1. Trimming at V came to 5 bases and at J to 6 bases, leaving 10 bases not matched to a gene. The CDR3 loop spans 15 amino acids. Germline values: CDR1 MNHNY, CDR2 SVGAGI (reference sequence). CDR3 DNA sequence: TGTGCCAGCAGTACGCCCGGGACAGGGGATACCGAGCAGTACTTC. Its protein is CASSTPGTGDTEQYF.

This clonotype occurred many times. The chain has TRBV7-2 and TRBJ2-2; no definite D call. The V gene lost 5 bases and the J gene lost 2 bases, with 6 bases spanning the gap. The CDR3 has 13 amino acids. In germline, CDR1 is SGHTA, CDR2 FQGNSA. CDR3 sequence (DNA): TGTGCCAGCAGCGTCGACAACACCGGGGAGCTGTTTTTT. Translated, it gives CASSVDNTGELFF.

This clonotype occurred a few times. V gene TRBV20-1 combines with J gene TRBJ1-2, with D possibly being TRBD1 (5 bases). CDR1 and CDR2 from the germline V gene are DFQATT and SNEGSKA (reference sequence). The V end was cut by 7 bases, the J end by 1 base, with 16 bases between. CDR3 length: 14 residues. The CDR3 reads CSVPRQRRNYGYTF. The CDR3 nucleotides read TGCAGTGTCCCTCGACAGAGACGTAACTATGGCTACACCTTC.

The chain is built from TRBV5-1 and TRBJ2-5, with 9 bases fitting TRBD2. CDR3 size: 13 residues. Germline V gene sequence: CDR1 SGHRS, CDR2 YFSETQ. With 4 bases clipped from V and 3 bases from J, the junction kept 1 base outside the gene matches. The CDR3 region has the DNA TGCGCCAGCAGCGGGACTAGCAAAGAGACCCAGTACTTC. This codes for CASSGTSKETQYF.